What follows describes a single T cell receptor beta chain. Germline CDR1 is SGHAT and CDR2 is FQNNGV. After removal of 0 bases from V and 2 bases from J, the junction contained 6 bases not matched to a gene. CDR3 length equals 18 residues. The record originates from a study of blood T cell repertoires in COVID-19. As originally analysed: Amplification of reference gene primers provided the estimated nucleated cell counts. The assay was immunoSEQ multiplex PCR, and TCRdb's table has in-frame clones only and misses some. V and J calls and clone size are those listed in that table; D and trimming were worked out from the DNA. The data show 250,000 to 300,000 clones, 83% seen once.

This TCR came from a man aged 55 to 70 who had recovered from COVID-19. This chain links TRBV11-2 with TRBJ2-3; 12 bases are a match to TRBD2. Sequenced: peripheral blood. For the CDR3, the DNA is TGTGCCAGCAGCTTAGAACCGCTAGCGGGGGGGAACACAGATACGCAGTATTTT. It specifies CASSLEPLAGGNTDTQYF.